A selection of T cell receptor beta chains follows, all from one sample in a study of blood T cell repertoires in COVID-19. Assay used: immunoSEQ multiplex PCR; TCRdb lists only in-frame clones, some missing. The sample yields 120,000 or so clones, roughly 91% seen once. The specimen was peripheral blood. The receptors come from a human donor in a cohort sampled during active COVID-19. Both conserved end residues are part of each CDR3. The order of the fields is CDR3 length, D gene, V gene, clone size, J gene, CDR3 DNA, CDR3 protein. D genes are given only for firm matches. Size is omitted from some rows. Given values are once, few, many or a class for expanded clones.

CDR3 length: 14; D gene: -; V gene: TRBV6-2/TRBV6-3; clone size: -; J gene: TRBJ2-1; CDR3 DNA: TGCGCCAGCACCCCGACTATTCTCTCCAATGAGCAGTTCTTC; CDR3 protein: CASTPTILSNEQFF
CDR3 length: 17; D gene: TRBD1; V gene: TRBV4-1; clone size: -; J gene: TRBJ2-7; CDR3 DNA: TGCGCCAGCAGCCAAGCCGCGGCTGGGACAGCATCCTACGAGCAGTACTTC; CDR3 protein: CASSQAAAGTASYEQYF
CDR3 length: 14; D gene: -; V gene: TRBV19; clone size: -; J gene: TRBJ1-2; CDR3 DNA: TGTGCCAGCAAAAGAGGGGGTCTCGACTATGGCTACACCTTC; CDR3 protein: CASKRGGLDYGYTF
CDR3 length: 11; D gene: -; V gene: TRBV20-1; clone size: -; J gene: TRBJ2-7; CDR3 DNA: TGCAGTGCTATACCCAGGGGTCGGGGGTACTTC; CDR3 protein: CSAIPRGRGYF
CDR3 length: 16; D gene: TRBD2; V gene: TRBV4-2; clone size: -; J gene: TRBJ2-5; CDR3 DNA: TGTGCCAGCAGCCAGGAAACTAGCGACTTCCAAGAGACCCAGTACTTC; CDR3 protein: CASSQETSDFQETQYF
CDR3 length: 14; D gene: -; V gene: TRBV5-1; clone size: -; J gene: TRBJ2-2; CDR3 DNA: TGCGCCAGCAGCTTGGCCGGGGGAACCGGGGAGCTGTTTTTT; CDR3 protein: CASSLAGGTGELFF
CDR3 length: 12; D gene: -; V gene: TRBV3-1/TRBV3-2; clone size: -; J gene: TRBJ1-2; CDR3 DNA: TGTGCCAGCAGCCAACTAGACTATGGCTACACCTTC; CDR3 protein: CASSQLDYGYTF
CDR3 length: 14; D gene: -; V gene: TRBV7-6; clone size: -; J gene: TRBJ2-7; CDR3 DNA: TGTGCCAGCAGCTTATTATCGAGGGCCCACGAGCAGTACTTC; CDR3 protein: CASSLLSRAHEQYF
CDR3 length: 17; D gene: TRBD2; V gene: TRBV9; clone size: -; J gene: TRBJ2-3; CDR3 DNA: TGTGCCAGCAGCGGACTAGCGGGGGAACATAGCACAGATACGCAGTATTTT; CDR3 protein: CASSGLAGEHSTDTQYF
CDR3 length: 14; D gene: TRBD1; V gene: TRBV19; clone size: -; J gene: TRBJ1-2; CDR3 DNA: TGTGCCAGTAGTTCGGACAGGGGGAACTATGGCTACACCTTC; CDR3 protein: CASSSDRGNYGYTF
CDR3 length: 14; D gene: -; V gene: TRBV5-8; clone size: -; J gene: TRBJ2-4; CDR3 DNA: TGTGCCAGCAGCCCAACATTTTCCAAAAACATTCAGTACTTC; CDR3 protein: CASSPTFSKNIQYF
CDR3 length: 16; D gene: -; V gene: TRBV4-1; clone size: -; J gene: TRBJ2-3; CDR3 DNA: TGCGCCAGCAGCCAAGGTGTGGCTAGCGAAACAGATACGCAGTATTTT; CDR3 protein: CASSQGVASETDTQYF
CDR3 length: 15; D gene: TRBD2; V gene: TRBV3-1/TRBV3-2; clone size: -; J gene: TRBJ2-3; CDR3 DNA: TGTGCCAGCAGTTACGGACTAGCTCAAGCAGATACGCAGTATTTT; CDR3 protein: CASSYGLAQADTQYF
CDR3 length: 15; D gene: TRBD2; V gene: TRBV13; clone size: -; J gene: TRBJ2-5; CDR3 DNA: TGTGCCAGCACCCGACTAGCGGGAGGGGGGGAGACCCAGTACTTC; CDR3 protein: CASTRLAGGGETQYF
CDR3 length: 13; D gene: -; V gene: TRBV29-1; clone size: -; J gene: TRBJ2-5; CDR3 DNA: TGCAGCGTTGAAAGGCCAGGGGACGGGACCCAGTACTTC; CDR3 protein: CSVERPGDGTQYF
CDR3 length: 15; D gene: TRBD1; V gene: TRBV5-4; clone size: -; J gene: TRBJ2-5; CDR3 DNA: TGTGCCAGCAGCTCATGGGACAGGGGCCAAGAGACCCAGTACTTC; CDR3 protein: CASSSWDRGQETQYF
CDR3 length: 14; D gene: TRBD1; V gene: TRBV7-2; clone size: once; J gene: TRBJ1-1; CDR3 DNA: TGTGCCAGCAGCCCAGGACAGGTCTCGACTGAAGCTTTCTTT; CDR3 protein: CASSPGQVSTEAFF
CDR3 length: 16; D gene: TRBD2; V gene: TRBV5-1; clone size: -; J gene: TRBJ2-3; CDR3 DNA: TGCGCCAGCAGCCCTGAGACTAGCGGGGGAGTATATACGCAGTATTTT; CDR3 protein: CASSPETSGGVYTQYF
CDR3 length: 15; D gene: -; V gene: TRBV5-5; clone size: -; J gene: TRBJ2-7; CDR3 DNA: TGTGCCAGCAGCTTCGGAGCGAGGGAATCCTACGAGCAGTACTTC; CDR3 protein: CASSFGARESYEQYF
CDR3 length: 15; D gene: -; V gene: TRBV19; clone size: -; J gene: TRBJ2-1; CDR3 DNA: TGTGCCAGTAGTATAGATCGGGGTGCCTACAATGAGCAGTTCTTC; CDR3 protein: CASSIDRGAYNEQFF
CDR3 length: 18; D gene: TRBD2; V gene: TRBV7-9; clone size: -; J gene: TRBJ2-7; CDR3 DNA: TGTGCCAGCAGCCCCTTGCTATCGCGGGGGTCCAGGAGCTGGGAGCAGTACTTC; CDR3 protein: CASSPLLSRGSRSWEQYF
CDR3 length: 16; D gene: TRBD1; V gene: TRBV9; clone size: -; J gene: TRBJ1-3; CDR3 DNA: TGTGCCAGCAGCGTCGGGAACAGGGGATCGGGAAACACCATATATTTT; CDR3 protein: CASSVGNRGSGNTIYF
CDR3 length: 13; D gene: -; V gene: TRBV12-3/TRBV12-4; clone size: -; J gene: TRBJ2-1; CDR3 DNA: TGTGCCAGCAGTTCAGGTATGGGGCATGAGCAGTTCTTC; CDR3 protein: CASSSGMGHEQFF
CDR3 length: 17; D gene: TRBD2; V gene: TRBV15; clone size: once; J gene: TRBJ2-3; CDR3 DNA: TGTGCCACCAGCAGAGATCTTCAGCGGGGGGTCACAGATACGCAGTATTTT; CDR3 protein: CATSRDLQRGVTDTQYF
CDR3 length: 15; D gene: TRBD1; V gene: TRBV5-1; clone size: -; J gene: TRBJ1-4; CDR3 DNA: TGCGCCAGCAGCTTGGGCACAGGGGATAATGAAAAACTGTTTTTT; CDR3 protein: CASSLGTGDNEKLFF
CDR3 length: 17; D gene: TRBD2; V gene: TRBV9; clone size: -; J gene: TRBJ2-4; CDR3 DNA: TGTGCCAGCAGCTCAAAGGTTAGCGGGGGACCTCTGGGCATTCAGTACTTC; CDR3 protein: CASSSKVSGGPLGIQYF
CDR3 length: 14; D gene: TRBD1; V gene: TRBV19; clone size: -; J gene: TRBJ2-7; CDR3 DNA: TGTGCCAGTAGTCCACGACAGGGGCCCTACGAGCAGTACTTC; CDR3 protein: CASSPRQGPYEQYF
CDR3 length: 15; D gene: -; V gene: TRBV7-2; clone size: -; J gene: TRBJ1-6; CDR3 DNA: TGTGCCAGCGCCCTGGGGCTCTCCTATAATTCACCCCTCCACTTT; CDR3 protein: CASALGLSYNSPLHF
CDR3 length: 16; D gene: TRBD2; V gene: TRBV7-7; clone size: few; J gene: TRBJ2-2; CDR3 DNA: TGTGCTAGCAGCGCGTCCGGGACTAGCCTCACCGGGGAGCTGTTTTTT; CDR3 protein: CASSASGTSLTGELFF
CDR3 length: 13; D gene: -; V gene: TRBV6-5; clone size: -; J gene: TRBJ1-5; CDR3 DNA: TGTGCCAGCAGTTCTAGGACTAATCAGCCCCAGCATTTT; CDR3 protein: CASSSRTNQPQHF
CDR3 length: 15; D gene: -; V gene: TRBV5-4; clone size: few; J gene: TRBJ2-2; CDR3 DNA: TGTGCCAGCAGACCCGGGAGCGGATTGACCGGGGAGCTGTTTTTT; CDR3 protein: CASRPGSGLTGELFF
CDR3 length: 14; D gene: -; V gene: TRBV9; clone size: -; J gene: TRBJ2-7; CDR3 DNA: TGTGCCAGCAGCGTAGGGGGGCTTGGGTATGAGCAGTACTTC; CDR3 protein: CASSVGGLGYEQYF
CDR3 length: 15; D gene: -; V gene: TRBV5-1; clone size: -; J gene: TRBJ1-1; CDR3 DNA: TGCGCCAGCAGCTTGGCCGCTGGGAGCGAGACTGAAGCTTTCTTT; CDR3 protein: CASSLAAGSETEAFF
CDR3 length: 16; D gene: TRBD1; V gene: TRBV2; clone size: -; J gene: TRBJ2-5; CDR3 DNA: TGTGCCAGCAGTGCCTTAAAGACAGGGCAGTGGGAGACCCAGTACTTC; CDR3 protein: CASSALKTGQWETQYF
CDR3 length: 18; D gene: -; V gene: TRBV21-1; clone size: -; J gene: TRBJ2-6; CDR3 DNA: TGTGCCAGCAGCAACCGGGACAGACCCTTCTCTGGGGCCAACGTCCTGACTTTC; CDR3 protein: CASSNRDRPFSGANVLTF
CDR3 length: 13; D gene: TRBD2; V gene: TRBV6-5; clone size: -; J gene: TRBJ2-3; CDR3 DNA: TGTGCCAGCAGGAGGGAGGGCGGCGATACGCAGTATTTT; CDR3 protein: CASRREGGDTQYF
CDR3 length: 18; D gene: TRBD2; V gene: TRBV7-8; clone size: -; J gene: TRBJ2-1; CDR3 DNA: TGTGCCAGCAGCCCGGGACTAGCGGGATGGAGCTCCTACAATGAGCAGTTCTTC; CDR3 protein: CASSPGLAGWSSYNEQFF
CDR3 length: 16; D gene: TRBD2; V gene: TRBV7-9; clone size: -; J gene: TRBJ2-3; CDR3 DNA: TGTGCCAGCAGCTTGGGTACTAGCGACTACACAGATACGCAGTATTTT; CDR3 protein: CASSLGTSDYTDTQYF
CDR3 length: 16; D gene: TRBD1; V gene: TRBV7-9; clone size: -; J gene: TRBJ1-1; CDR3 DNA: TGTGCCAGCAGCACCAACCCAAGACAGGGAGGTACTGAAGCTTTCTTT; CDR3 protein: CASSTNPRQGGTEAFF
CDR3 length: 18; D gene: -; V gene: TRBV7-8; clone size: -; J gene: TRBJ2-5; CDR3 DNA: TGTGCCAGCAGCTTAGGAGCACAGGTACCCCGCCTTTGGGAGACCCAGTACTTC; CDR3 protein: CASSLGAQVPRLWETQYF
CDR3 length: 17; D gene: -; V gene: TRBV7-8; clone size: -; J gene: TRBJ2-7; CDR3 DNA: TGTGCCAGCAGCTTACGGGGGGGGGCAGGGGGGAGAGGGGAGCAGTACTTC; CDR3 protein: CASSLRGGAGGRGEQYF
CDR3 length: 16; D gene: TRBD2; V gene: TRBV7-2; clone size: -; J gene: TRBJ2-3; CDR3 DNA: TGTGCCAGCAGCAGTACTAGCGGGAGATACACAGATACGCAGTATTTT; CDR3 protein: CASSSTSGRYTDTQYF
CDR3 length: 14; D gene: TRBD1; V gene: TRBV2; clone size: -; J gene: TRBJ2-3; CDR3 DNA: TGTGCCAGTTACGTCCCGGGACAGGGAGATACGCAGTATTTT; CDR3 protein: CASYVPGQGDTQYF
CDR3 length: 11; D gene: -; V gene: TRBV6-5; clone size: -; J gene: TRBJ2-3; CDR3 DNA: TGTGCCAGCCAGAGCACAGATACGCAGTATTTT; CDR3 protein: CASQSTDTQYF
CDR3 length: 16; D gene: -; V gene: TRBV27; clone size: -; J gene: TRBJ2-1; CDR3 DNA: TGTGCCAGCAGTACCCTAAGGGGTGTAGGCCTCAATGAGCAGTTCTTC; CDR3 protein: CASSTLRGVGLNEQFF